The rows below give T cell receptor beta chains drawn from one sample of a study of blood T cell repertoires in COVID-19. The protocol was immunoSEQ multiplex PCR, while the TCRdb copy is restricted to in-frame clones and leaves out a portion. There are 200,000 or so clones in the sample; around four fifths occur only once, and about 20% lies in the top ten. The sequencing sample was made of peripheral blood. The source of these receptors is a human donor in a cohort sampled during active COVID-19. Each CDR3 is given with its conserved first and last residue. Fields, in order: clone size, D gene, V gene, J gene, CDR3 DNA, CDR3 protein. D genes are given only for firm matches. The size entry is marked missing in some rows and otherwise reads once, few, many or a size class.

size: once
D: TRBD1
V: TRBV7-9
J: TRBJ2-1
DNA: TGTGCCAGCAGCTCCCCACTCGGACAGGGCAATGAGCAGTTCTTC
CDR3: CASSSPLGQGNEQFF

size: once
D: TRBD2
V: TRBV6-1
J: TRBJ2-3
DNA: TGTGCCAGCAGTGACTTTGGTATAGGGCTAGCGGGATTCAAGGCCGATACGCAGTATTTT
CDR3: CASSDFGIGLAGFKADTQYF

size: many
D: NA
V: TRBV6-6
J: TRBJ2-2
DNA: TGTGCCAGCAGTTACACACATTCCACCGGGGAGCTGTTTTTT
CDR3: CASSYTHSTGELFF

size: NA
D: NA
V: TRBV27
J: TRBJ2-2
DNA: TGTGCCAGCAGCTCCGGACACCGCATAAACACCGGGGAGCTGTTTTTT
CDR3: CASSSGHRINTGELFF

size: NA
D: NA
V: TRBV11-2
J: TRBJ2-6
DNA: TGTGCCAGCAGCCCGGGTGTGGCCAACGTCCTGACTTTC
CDR3: CASSPGVANVLTF

size: once
D: TRBD1
V: TRBV14
J: TRBJ2-3
DNA: TGTGCCAGCAGCCAACTAGACAGGGGTATAGATACGCAGTATTTT
CDR3: CASSQLDRGIDTQYF

size: once
D: NA
V: TRBV28
J: TRBJ1-2
DNA: TGTGCCAGCAGTTTATCGGAGTTTAACTATGGCTACACCTTC
CDR3: CASSLSEFNYGYTF

size: NA
D: TRBD1
V: TRBV2
J: TRBJ1-1
DNA: TGTGCCAGCAGGAGGGACAGGTTCACTGAAGCTTTCTTT
CDR3: CASRRDRFTEAFF

size: NA
D: TRBD1
V: TRBV4-1
J: TRBJ2-5
DNA: TGCGCCAGCAGCCAAGGGGACAGGGTAGACGGAGAGACCCAGTACTTC
CDR3: CASSQGDRVDGETQYF

size: NA
D: TRBD1
V: TRBV24-1
J: TRBJ2-2
DNA: TGTGCCACCAGCAGAACCGGGACAGGGGGCCGGGAGCTGTTTTTT
CDR3: CATSRTGTGGRELFF

size: NA
D: TRBD2
V: TRBV19
J: TRBJ2-7
DNA: TGTGCCAGTAGTGTGGGCGGGGGGGCCTCCTACGAGCAGTACTTC
CDR3: CASSVGGGASYEQYF

size: NA
D: NA
V: TRBV19
J: TRBJ1-5
DNA: TGTGCCAGTAACACAGGCTGGTTAGGCAATCAGCCCCAGCATTTT
CDR3: CASNTGWLGNQPQHF

size: NA
D: TRBD2
V: TRBV11-2
J: TRBJ2-2
DNA: TGTGCCAGCAGCTTAGAAGCGGGGTATCATTCCGGGGAGCTGTTTTTT
CDR3: CASSLEAGYHSGELFF

size: few
D: TRBD1
V: TRBV15
J: TRBJ1-4
DNA: TGTGCCACCAGCTTCCACAGGGGGTTGGAGGAAAAACTGTTTTTT
CDR3: CATSFHRGLEEKLFF

size: few
D: TRBD2
V: TRBV28
J: TRBJ2-1
DNA: TGTGCCAGCACGTTACTAGCGGGAATCTACAATGAGCAGTTCTTC
CDR3: CASTLLAGIYNEQFF

size: NA
D: TRBD2
V: TRBV7-2
J: TRBJ2-7
DNA: TGTGCCAGCAGCTCCGGACTAGCGGGGGAGCTCTACGAGCAGTACTTC
CDR3: CASSSGLAGELYEQYF

size: NA
D: TRBD2
V: TRBV2
J: TRBJ2-3
DNA: TGTGCCAGTTCGGGGGAGGGGATAGGCACAGATACGCAGTATTTT
CDR3: CASSGEGIGTDTQYF

size: NA
D: NA
V: TRBV30
J: TRBJ1-6
DNA: TGTGCCTGGAGCAGGACAGTAAGGAATTCACCCCTCCACTTT
CDR3: CAWSRTVRNSPLHF

size: NA
D: NA
V: TRBV18
J: TRBJ1-3
DNA: TGTGCCAGCTCAGCCTCGGGGGCTGGAAACACCATATATTTT
CDR3: CASSASGAGNTIYF

size: NA
D: NA
V: TRBV7-6
J: TRBJ2-5
DNA: TGTGCCAGCAGCCCCGGGTCCACGAGCCAAGAGACCCAGTACTTC
CDR3: CASSPGSTSQETQYF

size: NA
D: NA
V: TRBV19
J: TRBJ1-5
DNA: TGTGCCAGTAGTATTCGGGAGGTTGGTCAGCCCCAGCATTTT
CDR3: CASSIREVGQPQHF

size: NA
D: TRBD2
V: TRBV10-3
J: TRBJ2-5
DNA: TGTGCCATCAGTGAGTCAAAGACTAGCGGGGGGACCCAAGAGACCCAGTACTTC
CDR3: CAISESKTSGGTQETQYF

size: NA
D: TRBD1
V: TRBV7-2
J: TRBJ1-2
DNA: TGTGCCAGCAGCTCCGACAGGGGTTACTATGGCTACACCTTC
CDR3: CASSSDRGYYGYTF

size: NA
D: TRBD2
V: TRBV30
J: TRBJ2-1
DNA: TGTGCCTGGAGTGTGAGTTCGGCGGGGGGAAGCGGTGAGCAGTTCTTC
CDR3: CAWSVSSAGGSGEQFF

size: NA
D: NA
V: TRBV28
J: TRBJ2-2
DNA: TGTGCCAGCGGGGCCCCCAGTCGGACCGGGGAGCTGTTTTTT
CDR3: CASGAPSRTGELFF

size: few
D: NA
V: TRBV3-1/TRBV3-2
J: TRBJ2-7
DNA: TGTGCCAGCAGCCCCGAAATGGGCGGGACGGGCTCCTACGAGCAGTACTTC
CDR3: CASSPEMGGTGSYEQYF

size: NA
D: NA
V: TRBV7-6
J: TRBJ1-3
DNA: TGTGCCAGCAGCCGAGGGCCCGCATACAGAGGTACTGGAAACACCATATATTTT
CDR3: CASSRGPAYRGTGNTIYF

size: NA
D: TRBD1
V: TRBV11-1
J: TRBJ2-1
DNA: TGTGCCAGCAAGTACCGGGACAGGAGTAATGAGCAGTTCTTC
CDR3: CASKYRDRSNEQFF

size: NA
D: NA
V: TRBV9
J: TRBJ1-2
DNA: TGTGCCAGCACTACCGGACAGTCCTCGCATGGCTACACCTTC
CDR3: CASTTGQSSHGYTF

size: NA
D: NA
V: TRBV11-3
J: TRBJ2-2
DNA: TGTGCCAGCAGCGTACAGGGGAACACCGGGGAGCTGTTTTTT
CDR3: CASSVQGNTGELFF

size: NA
D: TRBD2
V: TRBV27
J: TRBJ2-3
DNA: TGTGCCAGCAGTTTATCGGCTAGCGGGGGGTCAGATACGCAGTATTTT
CDR3: CASSLSASGGSDTQYF

size: NA
D: NA
V: TRBV6-6
J: TRBJ1-4
DNA: TGTGCCAGCAGTTCGGGGGAGGGACTGTTTTTT
CDR3: CASSSGEGLFF

size: NA
D: TRBD2
V: TRBV10-3
J: TRBJ2-2
DNA: TGTGCCATCAGCCTAGCGGGAGCCACCGGGGAGCTGTTTTTT
CDR3: CAISLAGATGELFF

size: NA
D: NA
V: TRBV10-1
J: TRBJ1-6
DNA: TGCGCCAGCAGTGGGAATCGATCCGCGGGTTCACCCCTCCACTTT
CDR3: CASSGNRSAGSPLHF

size: NA
D: TRBD2
V: TRBV5-4
J: TRBJ2-3
DNA: TGTGCCAGCACTTCGGGAGGGGGCACAGATACGCAGTATTTT
CDR3: CASTSGGGTDTQYF

size: NA
D: NA
V: TRBV5-4
J: TRBJ2-3
DNA: TGTGCCAGCAGCCTAAGCGGAGGATCTACGCAGTATTTT
CDR3: CASSLSGGSTQYF

size: NA
D: TRBD2
V: TRBV6-5
J: TRBJ2-1
DNA: TGTGCCAGCAGGCCGGGCGGGGGGGCCGACAATGAGCAGTTCTTC
CDR3: CASRPGGGADNEQFF

size: NA
D: TRBD1
V: TRBV29-1
J: TRBJ2-5
DNA: TGCAGCGTCGGAAGGACAGGGGGCTCCGAGACCCAGTACTTC
CDR3: CSVGRTGGSETQYF

size: few
D: TRBD1
V: TRBV6-5
J: TRBJ1-2
DNA: TGTGCCAGCACTCGGGACAGTACTAACTATGGCTACACCTTC
CDR3: CASTRDSTNYGYTF

size: few
D: NA
V: TRBV29-1
J: TRBJ1-4
DNA: TGCAGCGTTGCGGCAGGGGCGAGGGGGAATGAAAAACTGTTTTTT
CDR3: CSVAAGARGNEKLFF

size: NA
D: TRBD2
V: TRBV29-1
J: TRBJ2-1
DNA: TGCAGTGCCTGGGTTACGGGAGGACCATCGTCCAATGAGCAGTTCTTC
CDR3: CSAWVTGGPSSNEQFF

size: NA
D: TRBD2
V: TRBV2
J: TRBJ2-3
DNA: TGTGCCAGCAGTGTTGGGGGAGGGACCACAGATACGCAGTATTTT
CDR3: CASSVGGGTTDTQYF

size: NA
D: TRBD1
V: TRBV5-1
J: TRBJ2-5
DNA: TGCGCCAGCAGCTCACAGGGGGCCCAAGAGACCCAGTACTTC
CDR3: CASSSQGAQETQYF

size: NA
D: TRBD2
V: TRBV4-2
J: TRBJ2-1
DNA: TGTGCCAGCAGAGCCTCGGGACTAGCGGGAGGGCCACCCTACAATGAGCAGTTCTTC
CDR3: CASRASGLAGGPPYNEQFF

size: few
D: NA
V: TRBV6-6
J: TRBJ2-2
DNA: TGTGCCAGCAGTTACTCGAGTACGAACACCGGGGAGCTGTTTTTT
CDR3: CASSYSSTNTGELFF

size: NA
D: TRBD1
V: TRBV7-9
J: TRBJ2-7
DNA: TGTGCCAGCAGCTCAACCGGGACAGGGGGCTCCGAGCAGTACTTC
CDR3: CASSSTGTGGSEQYF

size: NA
D: TRBD2
V: TRBV2
J: TRBJ2-5
DNA: TGTGCCAGCAGTGAAAACGGGGGGGCCGTGGGGACCCAGTACTTC
CDR3: CASSENGGAVGTQYF

size: NA
D: TRBD2
V: TRBV3-1/TRBV3-2
J: TRBJ2-5
DNA: TGTGCCAGCAGCCCTTTAACCGGACTAGCGGAAGAGACCCAGTACTTC
CDR3: CASSPLTGLAEETQYF

size: NA
D: NA
V: TRBV28
J: TRBJ2-7
DNA: TGTGCCAGCAGTCCCCCAAGCCGACACTACGAGCAGTACTTC
CDR3: CASSPPSRHYEQYF

size: NA
D: NA
V: TRBV18
J: TRBJ1-3
DNA: TGTGCCAGCGAACGGGACACCCGTGGAAACACCATATATTTT
CDR3: CASERDTRGNTIYF

size: NA
D: TRBD1
V: TRBV3-1/TRBV3-2
J: TRBJ2-1
DNA: TGTGCCAGCAGCGGCCCCCCTGGATTCGGGACAGTTCTCGATGAGCAGTTCTTC
CDR3: CASSGPPGFGTVLDEQFF

size: NA
D: NA
V: TRBV5-1
J: TRBJ2-3
DNA: TGCGCCAGCTCAGGGCATAACACAGATACGCAGTATTTT
CDR3: CASSGHNTDTQYF

size: NA
D: NA
V: TRBV6-4
J: TRBJ2-1
DNA: TGTGCCAGCAGTGACCAAGTACAAGGGGCCGAGCAGTTCTTC
CDR3: CASSDQVQGAEQFF

size: NA
D: NA
V: TRBV14
J: TRBJ2-3
DNA: TGTGCCAGCAGCCAAGGAGGAGATACGCAGTATTTT
CDR3: CASSQGGDTQYF

size: NA
D: NA
V: TRBV3-1/TRBV3-2
J: TRBJ1-1
DNA: TGTGCCAGCAGCCCACGCACAAAGAACACTGAAGCTTTCTTT
CDR3: CASSPRTKNTEAFF

size: NA
D: NA
V: TRBV21-1
J: TRBJ1-3
DNA: TGTGCCAGCAGCAAAATACAGGGGCTGGCTGGAAACACCATATATTTT
CDR3: CASSKIQGLAGNTIYF

size: NA
D: NA
V: TRBV7-2
J: TRBJ1-1
DNA: TGTGCCAGCAGCCGTGAGACAGTCATGAACACTGAAGCTTTCTTT
CDR3: CASSRETVMNTEAFF

size: NA
D: TRBD2
V: TRBV11-3
J: TRBJ2-7
DNA: TGTGCCAGCAGCTCAGGTAGGGAGGGGCGAGGGCAGTACTTC
CDR3: CASSSGREGRGQYF

size: NA
D: NA
V: TRBV6-2/TRBV6-3
J: TRBJ1-5
DNA: TGTGCCAGCAGTGATCAGGGATTTCAGCCCCAGCATTTT
CDR3: CASSDQGFQPQHF